What follows describes a single T cell receptor beta chain. Antigen: not known. The data were taken from a study of human T cells and chemical hapten exposure. Overall study: Minor pooled library volume differences mainly drove per-sample TCR yield variation. Study-wide results and limits: TCRs exceeding 1 in 1000 frequency stayed unchanged with DPC sensitization.

The CDR3 totals 15 residues. Trimming took off 0 bases at V and 6 bases at J, with 15 bases between the two ends. Germline CDR1 reads SGHAT; CDR2 reads FQDESV (reference sequence). Total RNA extraction was carried out from unfractionated whole blood. The library tagged individual cDNA molecules with unique molecular identifiers. TCRdb passed the reads through MiXCR, listing each CDR3 protein once. The sample shows around 120,000 distinct CDR3 sequences, about 7.7% of them seen only once. The source is a human donor in good health. Some clones in this sample may be carry-over from other donors' samples. V gene TRBV11-1 combines with J gene TRBJ2-7, with D tentatively TRBD2 (6 bases). The sequenced material came from whole blood. The DNA for the CDR3 is TGTGCCAGCAGCTTAGCGGACGGGGGACGGGGCGAGCAGTACTTC. This codes for CASSLADGGRGEQYF.